This T cell receptor (beta chain) is from a study of T-cell memory formation after mild COVID-19. Study-wide points: Memory from before infection featured some responding clones, which suggests cross-reactive memory joined. Chiefly within CM and EM were the contracting CD4+ clones; CD8+ ones were within EMRA.

Many counts were recorded for this clonotype. The antigen is unknown. 5'RACE, which relied on constant-segment primers, yielded TCR alpha and TCR beta cDNA libraries carrying sample barcodes and UMIs. TCRdb called the 5' RACE reads again in MiXCR, with one record for every CDR3 protein. Altogether more than 35,000 distinct CDR3 sequences are present, about 6.7% being singletons, with the ten largest covering under 0.95%. From germline, CDR1 is SQVTM and CDR2 ANQGSEA. V lost 7 bases to trimming and J lost 1 base, with 13 bases between them. CDR3 size: 13 residues. The clonotype comes from an adult who had mild COVID-19 (a few samples of this study predate the infection). Cell type and time point are not known. The chain uses TRBV29-1 and TRBJ1-1, with TRBD1 as a possible D gene (6 bases). Sequenced sample: PBMCs or a T cell subset sorted from them (not recorded which). The CDR3 sequence is CSADGQTNTEAFF. CDR3 DNA: TGCAGCGCTGACGGACAGACGAACACTGAAGCTTTCTTT.